Listed here are 25 T cell receptor beta chains from one sample, sequenced in a study of spatial heterogeneity in lung cancer. Via MiXCR, TCRdb re-called the 5' RACE reads, giving one row per CDR3 protein. This table has about 53,000 distinct CDR3 sequences, about 7% appearing once. Time point noted: sample taken at primary tumor resection. Tumor, nontumor lung or frozen PBMC supplied whole RNA that was sequenced unsorted. The source material was PBMCs, sampled at surgery. These receptors were obtained from a female donor with early-stage non-small cell lung cancer.

This clonotype was recorded at least ten times. The chain uses TRBV7-2 and TRBJ2-3, with a tentative D call TRBD2 (7 bases). V was trimmed by 1 base and J by 4 bases, leaving 9 bases between them. Germline V lookup: CDR1 SGHTA, CDR2 FQGNSA. The CDR3 length is 14 residues. Here the CDR3 DNA reads TGTGCCAGCAGCTTAGGGGGGGGCGCAGATACGCAGTATTTT. Translation: CASSLGGGADTQYF.

This clonotype was seen repeatedly, ten times or more. The chain joins TRBV29-1 to TRBJ2-7; 8 bases are shared with TRBD1. The ends lost 7 bases at V and 5 bases at J; junction bases unmatched: 10. There are 13 residues in the CDR3. Germline V gives CDR1 SQVTM, CDR2 ANQGSEA. CDR3 nucleotides: TGCAGCGCCCGGGACAGGAACTTTAACGAGCAGTACTTC. It codes for CSARDRNFNEQYF.

The rearrangement links TRBV20-1 to TRBJ2-7, with D perhaps matching TRBD1 (5 bases). The CDR3 has 14 amino acids. The germline CDR1 and CDR2 sequences are DFQATT and SNEGSKA (reference sequence). V lost 0 bases to trimming and J lost 5 bases, with 14 bases between them. CDR3 coding DNA: TGCAGTGCTAGAGATCAGGGCAGGTTCAACGAGCAGTACTTC. This gives the protein CSARDQGRFNEQYF.

The table lists this clonotype with a few counts. The rearrangement links TRBV7-3 to TRBJ1-1; D gene unclear. Germline loops: CDR1 SGHTA, CDR2 FQGTGA. The CDR3 is made up of 13 amino acids. Trimming took off 4 bases at V and 0 bases at J, with 6 bases between the two ends. The CDR3 here is CASSYHMNTEAFF. In DNA form, the CDR3 reads TGTGCCAGCAGCTACCACATGAACACTGAAGCTTTCTTT. Combining the CDR3 with reference TRBV7-3 and TRBJ1-1 gives the whole variable domain GAGVSQTPSNKVTEKGKYVELRCDPISGHTALYWYRQSLGQGPEFLIYFQGTGAADDSGLPNDRFFAVRPEGSVSTLKIQRTERGDSAVYLCASSYHMNTEAFFGQGTRLTVV.

This clonotype was counted between two and nine times. The chain has TRBV30 and TRBJ1-5; D not certain. This CDR3 spans 14 amino acids. Germline CDR1 is GTSNPN and CDR2 is SVGIG (reference sequence). The ends were cut back, 3 bases at V and 3 bases at J, with 12 bases in the middle. The DNA of the CDR3 is TGTGCCTGGAGCCCCCGGGCGGTCAATCAGCCCCAGCATTTT. Its protein product is CAWSPRAVNQPQHF.

The genes are TRBV29-1 and TRBJ2-5, with 7 bases identical to TRBD2. Germline CDR1 and CDR2: SQVTM and ANQGSEA. The CDR3 spans 14 residues. Losses at the gene ends were 5 bases for V and 4 bases for J; bases not matched to a gene: 10. For the CDR3, the DNA is TGCAGCGTTACCGAGCGGGGTCGCTCAGAGACCCAGTACTTC. Amino acid sequence: CSVTERGRSETQYF.

Ten or more counts support this clonotype. The V gene is TRBV4-3, the J gene TRBJ2-7, with D maybe TRBD2 (5 bases). Trimming pared 1 base from V and 7 bases from J, leaving 14 bases between. CDR1 and CDR2 (germline): LGHNA, YSLEER. This CDR3 comprises 14 residues. The CDR3 coding sequence is TGCGCCAGCAGCCAAGTATCTAGGTCGGGGGAGCAGTACTTC. Its protein is CASSQVSRSGEQYF.

The chain has TRBV5-1 and TRBJ2-5; TRBD2 matches 14 bases. Germline values: CDR1 SGHRS, CDR2 YFSETQ. CDR3 length: 16 residues. With V trimmed by 4 bases and J by 1 base, 3 bases remained unmatched. DNA for the CDR3: TGCGCCAGCAGCCGGACTAGCGGGGGGCCCCAAGAGACCCAGTACTTC. Protein sequence: CASSRTSGGPQETQYF.

In its sample, this clonotype was seen a few times. The chain recombines TRBV5-5 with TRBJ1-6, with D hard to call. V was pared by 6 bases and J by 7 bases, with 8 bases between. This CDR3 comprises 12 residues. Per germline, CDR1 SGHKS and CDR2 YYEKEE (reference sequence). The CDR3 DNA follows: TGTGCCAGCAACGTTATGAATTCACCCCTCCACTTT. Protein: CASNVMNSPLHF.

This clonotype showed up many times. This chain joins TRBV28 and TRBJ1-6; TRBD1 matches at 8 bases. With 2 bases clipped from V and 10 bases from J, the junction kept 7 bases outside the gene matches. Germline CDR1 and CDR2: MDHEN and SYDVKM. CDR3 length: 15 amino acids. The CDR3 here is CASSLPDRERSPLHF. The CDR3, as DNA: TGTGCCAGCAGTTTACCGGACAGGGAAAGATCACCCCTCCACTTT.

This clonotype was seen ten or more times. This chain connects TRBV12-3 or TRBV12-4 to TRBJ2-1; 9 bases match TRBD2. This CDR3 is 14 amino acids long. Trimming at V came to 4 bases and at J to 7 bases, leaving 5 bases not matched to a gene. CDR3 nucleotide sequence: TGTGCCAGCAGTTACTGGCTAGCGGGGAATGAGCAGTTCTTC. Translated, it gives CASSYWLAGNEQFF.

This clonotype was seen many times. The V gene is TRBV5-1, the J gene TRBJ2-3; D assignment may be TRBD1 or TRBD2 (5 bases each). V lost 7 bases and J 6 bases, leaving 12 bases between the germline ends. From germline, CDR1 is SGHRS and CDR2 YFSETQ. The CDR3 has 12 residues. The CDR3 region is CASREGMDTQYF. CDR3 bases: TGCGCCAGCCGAGAGGGGATGGATACGCAGTATTTT. Supplemented by reference TRBV5-1 and TRBJ2-3, the full variable domain reads KAGVTQTPRYLIKTRGQQVTLSCSPISGHRSVSWYQQTPGQGLQFLFEYFSETQRNKGNFPGRFSGRQFSNSRSEMNVSTLELGDSALYLCASREGMDTQYFGPGTRLTVL.

This clonotype was seen ten or more times. This chain links TRBV7-9 with TRBJ1-5; D not resolved. From germline, CDR1 is SEHNR and CDR2 FQNEAQ (reference sequence). The CDR3 spans 12 residues. Trimming pared 8 bases from V and 3 bases from J, leaving 8 bases between. The CDR3, as DNA: TGTGCCAGCGGGAGAAACAATCAGCCCCAGCATTTT. The encoded protein is CASGRNNQPQHF.

This clonotype showed up just a few times. The chain joins TRBV30 to TRBJ1-6; D ambiguous. V was shortened by 3 bases and J by 6 bases, with 9 bases between the two germline ends. Germline CDR1 reads GTSNPN; CDR2 reads SVGIG (reference sequence). CDR3 length equals 13 residues. The CDR3, as DNA: TGTGCCTGGAGAAACAGCCCTAATTCACCCCTCCACTTT. Translated, it gives CAWRNSPNSPLHF.

This clonotype occurred many times. The chain carries TRBV5-1 and TRBJ2-3; D is possibly TRBD1 or TRBD2 (5 bases each). V was pared by 7 bases and J by 0 bases, with 15 bases between. CDR1 and CDR2 (germline): SGHRS, YFSETQ. CDR3 size: 15 residues. The CDR3 region has the DNA TGCGCCAGCCTCAGGGACGGCCCAAGCACAGATACGCAGTATTTT. It codes for CASLRDGPSTDTQYF.

This clonotype was picked up many times. The chain employs TRBV4-3 and TRBJ1-2; 8 positions agree with TRBD1. Looked up from germline, CDR1 is LGHNA and CDR2 is YSLEER. The CDR3 extends over 16 amino acids. V was pared by 4 bases and J by 6 bases, with 13 bases of the junction left unmatched. CDR3 in DNA: TGCGCCAGCAGCCGGCTTCCCCCGACAGGGGTGAATGGCTACACCTTC. Translated, it gives CASSRLPPTGVNGYTF.

This clonotype turned up a few times. This sequence joins TRBV28 and TRBJ1-2, with 7 positions matching TRBD1. The CDR3 spans 15 residues. CDR1 is MDHEN and CDR2 is SYDVKM in the germline V gene. V lost 5 bases, J lost 6 bases, and 12 bases stayed unmatched. The CDR3, as DNA: TGTGCCAGCAGTCTTCCGGGACAGAAATTAGATGGCTACACCTTC. Translated, it gives CASSLPGQKLDGYTF.

This clonotype was seen many times. The rearrangement links TRBV4-1 to TRBJ2-3; D possibly corresponds to TRBD2 (6 bases). Germline CDR1 is MGHRA and CDR2 is YSYEKL. Deletions cut 0 bases from V and 0 bases from J, with 22 bases between. CDR3 length: 20 residues. CDR3 sequence (DNA): TGCGCCAGCAGCCAAGATCCGGGGGAGGTAGTCTCAACTAGCACAGATACGCAGTATTTT. Translated: CASSQDPGEVVSTSTDTQYF.

In this sample, this clonotype turned up many times. The chain joins TRBV25-1 to TRBJ2-7; 11 positions match TRBD2. Trimming removed 4 bases from V and 13 bases from J; junction bases left unmatched: 6. Germline V gives CDR1 MGHDK, CDR2 SYGVNS. The CDR3 is 12 residues long. CDR3 coding DNA: TGTGCCAGCAGTGGAGTGACTAGCGGGGTATACTTC. Protein product: CASSGVTSGVYF.

The chain is built from TRBV4-2 and TRBJ1-4, with D hard to call. Per germline, CDR1 LGHNA and CDR2 YNFKEQ. V was cut by 0 bases and J by 3 bases, with 8 bases left in between. This CDR3 has 15 residues. The CDR3 DNA sequence: TGTGCCAGCAGCCAAGATTGGGGTCCTAATGAAAAACTGTTTTTT. The encoded protein is CASSQDWGPNEKLFF.

This clonotype was seen many times. The chain couples TRBV28 to TRBJ2-2; TRBD2 agrees at 11 bases. V gave up 3 bases and J gave up 9 bases; unmatched junction bases: 9. CDR1 MDHEN and CDR2 SYDVKM come from the germline V gene. This CDR3 has 16 amino acids. The CDR3 DNA follows: TGTGCCAGCAGTTTCTCTTCTAGCGGGGGGCGGAGGGAGCTGTTTTTT. Residues: CASSFSSSGGRRELFF.

CDR3 region: CASIALASTDTQYF. The CDR3 bases are TGTGCCAGCATTGCGCTAGCGAGCACAGATACGCAGTATTTT. The V gene is TRBV7-8, the J gene TRBJ2-3; a possible D gene is TRBD2 (6 bases). The V gene's germline CDR1 is SGHVS and CDR2 FQNEAQ. The V and J ends lost 7 bases and 0 bases respectively, with 11 bases between them. This CDR3 contains 14 residues.

There are many counts of this clonotype. The chain's CDR3 is CSVEEGPAVYGYTF. CDR3 in DNA: TGCAGCGTTGAAGAGGGCCCAGCGGTCTATGGCTACACCTTC. The chain links TRBV29-1 to TRBJ1-2; D is unresolved. In germline, CDR1 is SQVTM, CDR2 ANQGSEA. The CDR3 consists of 14 residues. The germline V and J ends were trimmed by 0 bases and 4 bases, with 12 bases remaining between them.

This clonotype has at least ten counts. The chain joins TRBV28 to TRBJ2-1; 8 bases agree with TRBD2. The germline V gene encodes CDR1 MDHEN and CDR2 SYDVKM. The CDR3 is made up of 15 amino acids. V trimming: 8 bases; J trimming: 4 bases; junction bases outside the gene matches: 10. The CDR3 DNA sequence: TGTGCCAGCCGTCCCCCGGGGGGGCATTACAATGAGCAGTTCTTC. Translating it yields CASRPPGGHYNEQFF.

This clonotype was seen once. The chain links TRBV7-2 to TRBJ2-4; 9 nucleotides line up with TRBD2. V lost 5 bases and J lost 5; bases outside the gene matches: 10. This CDR3 has 16 residues. CDR1 and CDR2 (germline): SGHTA, FQGNSA. CDR3: CASSQSAGGSQNIQYF. CDR3 bases: TGTGCCAGCAGCCAGTCGGCGGGGGGGTCTCAAAACATTCAGTACTTC.